This TCR beta chain was recorded in a study of Siglec-9 on CD8 T cells in melanoma. Here immunoSEQ multiplex PCR was the method, and the copy in TCRdb shows in-frame clones only, minus some. Of 25,000 to 30,000 clones listed, 80% are singletons. Study-wide points: An effector memory CD8+ subset marked by Siglec-9 reportedly appeared to gather in melanoma.

Worth noting for this clone: What it binds is not known.

The clonotype comes from a human donor in good health. Sequencing was performed on Siglec-9- CD8+ T cells sorted from blood.

The CDR3: CASITPGQGQRGSGNTIYF. The DNA for the CDR3 is TGTGCCAGCATTACACCGGGACAGGGACAGAGGGGATCTGGAAACACCATATATTTT. The chain is built from TRBV7-9 and TRBJ1-3, with TRBD1 identical over 9 bases. Per germline, CDR1 SEHNR and CDR2 FQNEAQ (reference sequence). The CDR3 is 19 amino acids. The V and J ends lost 7 bases and 1 base, in that order; junction bases with no gene match: 17.